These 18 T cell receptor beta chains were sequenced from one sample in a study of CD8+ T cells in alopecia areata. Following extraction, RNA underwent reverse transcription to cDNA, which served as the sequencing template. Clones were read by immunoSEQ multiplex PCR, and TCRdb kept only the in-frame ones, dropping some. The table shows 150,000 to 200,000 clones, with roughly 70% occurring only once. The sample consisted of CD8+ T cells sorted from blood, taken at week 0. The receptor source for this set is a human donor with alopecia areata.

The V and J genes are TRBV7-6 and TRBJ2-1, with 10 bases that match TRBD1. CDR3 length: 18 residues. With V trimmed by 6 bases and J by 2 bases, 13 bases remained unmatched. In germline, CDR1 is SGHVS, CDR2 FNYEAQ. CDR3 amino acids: CASSSPGQGTAPYNEQFF. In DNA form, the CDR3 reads TGTGCCAGCAGTTCACCGGGACAGGGGACAGCCCCCTACAATGAGCAGTTCTTC.

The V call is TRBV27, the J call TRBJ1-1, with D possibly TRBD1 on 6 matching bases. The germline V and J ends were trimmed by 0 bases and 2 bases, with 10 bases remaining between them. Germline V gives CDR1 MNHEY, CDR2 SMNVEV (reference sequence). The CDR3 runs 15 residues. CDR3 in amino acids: CASSLSTGTNTEAFF. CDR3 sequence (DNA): TGTGCCAGCAGTTTATCCACAGGGACTAACACTGAAGCTTTCTTT.

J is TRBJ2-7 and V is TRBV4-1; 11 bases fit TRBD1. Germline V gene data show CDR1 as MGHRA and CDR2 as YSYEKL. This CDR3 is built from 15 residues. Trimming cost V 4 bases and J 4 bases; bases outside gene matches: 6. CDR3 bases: TGCGCCAGCAGCCTCCAGGACAGGGGGCTTTACGAGCAGTACTTC. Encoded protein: CASSLQDRGLYEQYF.

CDR3 DNA sequence: TGTGCCTGGAGCCCTGGACAGTCCTCCTATGGCTACACCTTC. Its protein product is CAWSPGQSSYGYTF. The V and J genes are TRBV30 and TRBJ1-2; D might be TRBD1 (6 bases). This CDR3 spans 14 amino acids. Germline V gene sequence: CDR1 GTSNPN, CDR2 SVGIG (reference sequence). The V end lost 3 bases, the J end lost 4 bases, and 15 bases lay between the germline ends.

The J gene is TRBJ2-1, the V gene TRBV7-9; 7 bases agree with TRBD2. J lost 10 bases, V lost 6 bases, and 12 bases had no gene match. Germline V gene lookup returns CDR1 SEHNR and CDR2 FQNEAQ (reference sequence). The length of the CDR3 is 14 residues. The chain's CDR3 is CASRGTSANGEQFF. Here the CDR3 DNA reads TGTGCCAGCAGGGGAACTAGCGCGAACGGGGAGCAGTTCTTC.

CDR3 nucleotides: TGTGCCAGCAGCGCGGGACTAGCGTACACAGATACGCAGTATTTT. Protein product: CASSAGLAYTDTQYF. This sequence joins TRBV9 and TRBJ2-3, with TRBD2 identical over 10 bases. The V gene's germline CDR1 is SGDLS and CDR2 YYNGEE. V was clipped by 3 bases and J by 2 bases; unmatched bases: 3. The CDR3 totals 15 residues.

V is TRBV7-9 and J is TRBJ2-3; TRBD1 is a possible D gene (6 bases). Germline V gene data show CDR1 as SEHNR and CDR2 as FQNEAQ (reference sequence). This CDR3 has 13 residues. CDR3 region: CAHRELNTDTQYF. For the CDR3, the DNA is TGTGCGCACAGGGAGTTAAACACAGATACGCAGTATTTT.

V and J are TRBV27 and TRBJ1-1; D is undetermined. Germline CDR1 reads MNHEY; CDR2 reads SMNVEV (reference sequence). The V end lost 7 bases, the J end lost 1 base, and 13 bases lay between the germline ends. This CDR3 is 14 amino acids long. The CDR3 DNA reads TGTGCCAGCACACCCACACGGGAGAACACTGAAGCTTTCTTT. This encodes CASTPTRENTEAFF.

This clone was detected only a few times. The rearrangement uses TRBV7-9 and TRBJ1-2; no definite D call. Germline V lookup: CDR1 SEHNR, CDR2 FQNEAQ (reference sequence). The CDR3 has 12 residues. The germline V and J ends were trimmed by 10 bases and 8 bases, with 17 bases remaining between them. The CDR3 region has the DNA TGTGCCACCACCCTCGGTACAGCCGGCTACACCTTC. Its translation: CATTLGTAGYTF.

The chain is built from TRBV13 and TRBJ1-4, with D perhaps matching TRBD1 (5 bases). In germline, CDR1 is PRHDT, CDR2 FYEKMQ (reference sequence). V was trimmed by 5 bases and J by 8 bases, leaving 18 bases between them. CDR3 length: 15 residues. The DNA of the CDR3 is TGTGCCAGCAGCCAATGGGACCGCGGTAACGAAAAACTGTTTTTT. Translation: CASSQWDRGNEKLFF.

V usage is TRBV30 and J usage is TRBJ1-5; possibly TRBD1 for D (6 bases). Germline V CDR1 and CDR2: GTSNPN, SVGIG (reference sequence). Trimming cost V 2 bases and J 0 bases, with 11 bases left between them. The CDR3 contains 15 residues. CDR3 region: CAWSWGADSNQPQHF. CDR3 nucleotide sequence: TGTGCCTGGAGTTGGGGGGCGGATAGCAATCAGCCCCAGCATTTT.

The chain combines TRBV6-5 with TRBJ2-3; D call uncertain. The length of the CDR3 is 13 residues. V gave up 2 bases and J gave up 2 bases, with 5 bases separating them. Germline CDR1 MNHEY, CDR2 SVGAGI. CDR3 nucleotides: TGTGCCAGCAGTTACGGGGTCACAGATACGCAGTATTTT. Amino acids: CASSYGVTDTQYF.

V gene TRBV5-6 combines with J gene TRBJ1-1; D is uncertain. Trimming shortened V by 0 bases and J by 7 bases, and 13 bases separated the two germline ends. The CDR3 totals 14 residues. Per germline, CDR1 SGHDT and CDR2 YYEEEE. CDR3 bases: TGTGCCAGCAGCTTGGGACGGGTTTACAGTGAAGCTTTCTTT. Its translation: CASSLGRVYSEAFF.

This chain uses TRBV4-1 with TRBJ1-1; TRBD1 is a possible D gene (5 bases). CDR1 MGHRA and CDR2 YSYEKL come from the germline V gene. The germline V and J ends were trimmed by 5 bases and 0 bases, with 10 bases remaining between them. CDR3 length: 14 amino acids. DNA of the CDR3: TGCGCCAGCAGCGCGGACACCGTGAACACTGAAGCTTTCTTT. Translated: CASSADTVNTEAFF.

CDR3 amino acids: CASSTFLAANEKLFF. The CDR3 DNA reads TGTGCCAGCAGTACCTTTCTGGCGGCTAATGAAAAACTGTTTTTT. The chain uses TRBV27 and TRBJ1-4; the D is unclear. CDR3 length equals 15 residues. Germline V CDR1 and CDR2: MNHEY, SMNVEV (reference sequence). V gave up 5 bases and J gave up 3 bases, with 13 bases separating them.

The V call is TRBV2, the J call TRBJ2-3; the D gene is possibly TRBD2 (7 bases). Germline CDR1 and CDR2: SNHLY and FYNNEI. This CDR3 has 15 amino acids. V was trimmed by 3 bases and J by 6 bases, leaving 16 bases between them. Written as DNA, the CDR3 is TGTGCCAGCAGTGATACGGGGGGCAGAGCGGATACGCAGTATTTT. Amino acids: CASSDTGGRADTQYF. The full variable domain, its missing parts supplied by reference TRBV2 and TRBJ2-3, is EPEVTQTPSHQVTQMGQEVILRCVPISNHLYFYWYRQILGQKVEFLVSFYNNEISEKSEIFDDQFSVERPDGSNFTLKIRSTKLEDSAMYFCASSDTGGRADTQYFGPGTRLTVL.

CDR3 residues: CASSLGARQGLGETQYF. In nucleotides, the CDR3 is TGTGCCAGCAGCTTAGGCGCTCGGCAGGGGCTGGGAGAGACCCAGTACTTC. The genes are TRBV7-9 and TRBJ2-5, with a tentative D call TRBD1 (6 bases). The CDR3 has 17 amino acids. The germline V and J ends were trimmed by 1 base and 4 bases, with 19 bases remaining between them. CDR1 is SEHNR, CDR2 FQNEAQ, per germline (reference sequence).

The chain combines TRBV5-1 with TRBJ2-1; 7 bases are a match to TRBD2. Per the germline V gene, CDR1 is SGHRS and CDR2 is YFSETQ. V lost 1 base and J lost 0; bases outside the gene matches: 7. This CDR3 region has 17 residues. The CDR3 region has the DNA TGCGCCAGCAGCTTGCGCCCCGGGGGGAGCTCCTACAATGAGCAGTTCTTC. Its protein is CASSLRPGGSSYNEQFF. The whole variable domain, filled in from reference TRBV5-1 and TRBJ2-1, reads KAGVTQTPRYLIKTRGQQVTLSCSPISGHRSVSWYQQTPGQGLQFLFEYFSETQRNKGNFPGRFSGRQFSNSRSEMNVSTLELGDSALYLCASSLRPGGSSYNEQFFGPGTRLTVL.